This TCR beta chain was recorded in a study of tissue T cells after allogeneic stem cell transplantation. Findings of the study overall: Within patients, tissue anatomy strongly shaped TCR repertoire composition. Limitations included a small, clinically heterogeneous cohort and limited sampling depth.

Using immunoSEQ multiplex PCR, the repertoire was profiled, and TCRdb retains in-frame clones only, with some absent. The data show approximately 22,000 clones, with approximately 72% seen just once and 0.65% to 0.75% held by the top ten. Worth noting for this clone: Its target is not known. Mouse germline and gene names are used.

Sequenced: spleen. This TCR was recovered from a female BALB/c mouse in good health. For this strain, the MHC haplotype corresponds to H2-d.

The sequenced part of the CDR3 DNA is TGTGCCAGCGGGGGGGGGACAGGGTTCACCTTGTAC. It codes for CASGGGTGFTLY. The full CDR3 reads CASGGGTGFTLYF. This chain links TRBV13-2 with TRBJ2-4, with 9 nucleotides matching TRBD1. The read gets to within 1 residue of the CDR3 end, and the germline J gene fills in the rest. The CDR3 consists of 13 residues. Germline-derived CDR1 and CDR2 are NNHNN and SYGAGS (reference sequence). J lost 8 bases, V lost 5 bases, and 6 bases had no gene match.